This T cell receptor (beta chain) was recovered during a study of tumor and adjacent non-tumor tissue in lung cancer. Study background: There were roughly 11 adenocarcinoma, a couple of squamous cell carcinoma and 1 small cell lung cancer cases. Samples averaged about 3.8 million productive TCRbeta reads each.

RNA was extracted from bulk tissue without any cell sorting. The normal lung tissue was taken more than 3 cm from the tumor edge. This clonotype occurred once. Its target is unknown. One end of the junction does not line up with germline, which may come from a read error. The study, taken as a whole, reports: TCR diversity was significantly greater in tumor than normal lung tissue.

A modified ARM-PCR protocol with three rounds of nested PCR amplified TCRbeta. Each CDR3 protein gets one entry after TCRdb re-called the multiplex PCR reads with MiXCR. The sample includes about 76,000 distinct CDR3 sequences, approximately 81% of them seen just once. Germline CDR1 MNHNS, CDR2 SASEGT. This CDR3 has 13 residues. The sequenced material came from distant non-tumor lung tissue. This sequence joins TRBV6-1 and TRBJ1-2; D gene uncertain. This TCR was recovered from a man in his fifties or sixties with non-small cell lung cancer. The CDR3 DNA follows: TGTGTCAGCATTGAAGAACGTGTCTATGGCTACACCTTC. Encoded protein: CVSIEERVYGYTF.